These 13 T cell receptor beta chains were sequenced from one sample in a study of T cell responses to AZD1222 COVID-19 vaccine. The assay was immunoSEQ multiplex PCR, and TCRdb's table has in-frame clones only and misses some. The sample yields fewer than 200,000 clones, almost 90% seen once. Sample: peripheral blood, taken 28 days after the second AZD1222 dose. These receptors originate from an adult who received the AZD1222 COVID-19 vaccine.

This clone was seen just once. CDR3 loop: CAISELGQGANTIYF. As DNA, the CDR3 is TGTGCCATCAGTGAACTCGGACAGGGGGCTAACACCATATATTTT. This chain uses TRBV10-3 with TRBJ1-3, with 11 bases identical to TRBD1. V lost 3 bases, J lost 7 bases, and 5 bases stayed unmatched. The V gene's germline CDR1 is ENHRY and CDR2 SYGVKD. The CDR3 is 15 amino acids.

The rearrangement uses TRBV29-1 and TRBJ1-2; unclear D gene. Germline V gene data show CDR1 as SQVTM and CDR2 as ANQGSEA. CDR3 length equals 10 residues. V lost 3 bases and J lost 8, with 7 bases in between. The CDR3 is CSVDGGGYTF. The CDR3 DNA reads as TGCAGCGTTGACGGTGGGGGCTACACCTTC.

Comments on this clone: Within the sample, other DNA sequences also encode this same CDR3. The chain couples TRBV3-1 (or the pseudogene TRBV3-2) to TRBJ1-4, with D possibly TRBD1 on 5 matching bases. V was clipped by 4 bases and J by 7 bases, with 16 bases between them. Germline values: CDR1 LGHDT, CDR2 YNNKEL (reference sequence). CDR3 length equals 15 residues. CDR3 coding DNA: TGTGCCAGCAGCCTCCCGGGGCAGGGAGGTGAAAAACTGTTTTTT. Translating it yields CASSLPGQGGEKLFF.

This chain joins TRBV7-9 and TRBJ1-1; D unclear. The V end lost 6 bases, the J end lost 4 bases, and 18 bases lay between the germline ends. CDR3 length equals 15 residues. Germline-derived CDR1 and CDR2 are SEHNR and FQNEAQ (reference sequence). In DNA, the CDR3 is TGTGCCAGCAGTCTATCAACCGGGCTGACCACTGAAGCTTTCTTT. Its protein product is CASSLSTGLTTEAFF.

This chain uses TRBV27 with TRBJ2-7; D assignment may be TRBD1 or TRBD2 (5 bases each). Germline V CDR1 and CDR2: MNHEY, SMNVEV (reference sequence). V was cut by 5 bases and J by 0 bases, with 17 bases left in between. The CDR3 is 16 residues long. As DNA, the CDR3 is TGTGCCAGCAGTGGCACGGGACGGCTAAGCTCCTACGAGCAGTACTTC. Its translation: CASSGTGRLSSYEQYF.

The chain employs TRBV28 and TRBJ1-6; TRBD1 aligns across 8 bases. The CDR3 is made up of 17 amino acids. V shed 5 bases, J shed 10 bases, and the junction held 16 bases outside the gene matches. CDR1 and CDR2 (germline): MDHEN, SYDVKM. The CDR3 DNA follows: TGTGCCAGCAGTGCCCTCCGCGGACAGGGAGAATGGTCACCCCTCCACTTT. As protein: CASSALRGQGEWSPLHF. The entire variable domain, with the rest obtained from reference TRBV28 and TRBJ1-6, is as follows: DVKVTQSSRYLVKRTGEKVFLECVQDMDHENMFWYRQDPGLGLRLIYFSYDVKMKEKGDIPEGYSVSREKKERFSLILESASTNQTSMYLCASSALRGQGEWSPLHFGNGTRLTVT.

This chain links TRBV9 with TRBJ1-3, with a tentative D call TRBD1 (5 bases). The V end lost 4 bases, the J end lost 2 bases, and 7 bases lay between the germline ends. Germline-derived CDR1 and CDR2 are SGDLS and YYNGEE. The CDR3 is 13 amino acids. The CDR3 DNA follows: TGTGCCAGCAGCTCAGGGACTGGAAACACCATATATTTT. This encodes CASSSGTGNTIYF.

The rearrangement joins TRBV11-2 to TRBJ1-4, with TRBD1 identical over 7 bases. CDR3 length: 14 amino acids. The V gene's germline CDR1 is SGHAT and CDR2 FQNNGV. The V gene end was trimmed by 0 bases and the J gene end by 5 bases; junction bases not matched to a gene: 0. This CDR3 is CASSLDRGNEKLFF. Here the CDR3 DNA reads TGTGCCAGCAGCTTAGACAGGGGGAATGAAAAACTGTTTTTT.

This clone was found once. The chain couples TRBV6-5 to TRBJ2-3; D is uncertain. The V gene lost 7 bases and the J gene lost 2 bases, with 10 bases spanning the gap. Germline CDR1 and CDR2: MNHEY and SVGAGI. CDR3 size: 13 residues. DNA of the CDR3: TGTGCCAGCACAGGCAGCTACACAGATACGCAGTATTTT. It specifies CASTGSYTDTQYF.

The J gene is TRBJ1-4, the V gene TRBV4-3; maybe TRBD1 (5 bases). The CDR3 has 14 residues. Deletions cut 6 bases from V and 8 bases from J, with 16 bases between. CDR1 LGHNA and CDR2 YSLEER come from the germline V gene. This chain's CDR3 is CASSQGLGVEKLFF. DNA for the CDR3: TGCGCCAGCAGTCAGGGACTGGGAGTCGAAAAACTGTTTTTT.

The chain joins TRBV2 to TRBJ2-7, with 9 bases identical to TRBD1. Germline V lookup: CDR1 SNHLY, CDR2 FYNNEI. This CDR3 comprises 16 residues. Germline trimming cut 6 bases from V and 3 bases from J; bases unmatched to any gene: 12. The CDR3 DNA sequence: TGTGCCAGCAGCGAGGGGGGACAGGGATACGACTACGAGCAGTACTTC. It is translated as CASSEGGQGYDYEQYF. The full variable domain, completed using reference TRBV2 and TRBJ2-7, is EPEVTQTPSHQVTQMGQEVILRCVPISNHLYFYWYRQILGQKVEFLVSFYNNEISEKSEIFDDQFSVERPDGSNFTLKIRSTKLEDSAMYFCASSEGGQGYDYEQYFGPGTRLTVT.

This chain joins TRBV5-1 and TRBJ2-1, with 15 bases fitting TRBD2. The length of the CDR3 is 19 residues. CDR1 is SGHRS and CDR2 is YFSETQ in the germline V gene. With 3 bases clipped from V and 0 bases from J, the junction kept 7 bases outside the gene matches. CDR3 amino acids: CASSSFGLAGGSSYNEQFF. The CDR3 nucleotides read TGCGCCAGCAGCTCTTTCGGACTAGCGGGGGGGAGCTCCTACAATGAGCAGTTCTTC.

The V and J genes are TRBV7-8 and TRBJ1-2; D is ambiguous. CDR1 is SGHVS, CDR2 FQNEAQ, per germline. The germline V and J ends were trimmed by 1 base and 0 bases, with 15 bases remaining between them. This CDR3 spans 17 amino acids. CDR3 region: CASSLVIAGSANYGYTF. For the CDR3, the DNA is TGTGCCAGCAGCTTAGTTATAGCTGGGTCAGCTAACTATGGCTACACCTTC. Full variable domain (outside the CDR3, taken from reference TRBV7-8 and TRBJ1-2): GAGVSQSPRYKVAKRGQDVALRCDPISGHVSLFWYQQALGQGPEFLTYFQNEAQLDKSGLPSDRFFAERPEGSVSTLKIQRTQQEDSAVYLCASSLVIAGSANYGYTFGSGTRLTVV.